This passage covers 4 T cell receptor beta chains from one sample sequenced in a study of molecular identifiers for immune sequencing clone quantification. TCRdb used MiXCR to reprocess the PCR reads, holding one entry per CDR3 protein. The data contain 400,000 to 600,000 distinct CDR3 sequences, about 22% of them seen just once; the ten biggest clones take up about 0.8%. The sample was naive CD8+ T cells from blood, with Jurkat cell RNA spiked in. Specified subset: FACS-sorted CD8+CD4-CCR7+CD45RA+ naive T cells. The receptors originated from a human donor in good health. Some libraries in this study had Jurkat cell RNA spiked in.

This clonotype was found many times. The chain has TRBV7-9 and TRBJ2-4; maybe TRBD1 (7 bases). The germline V gene encodes CDR1 SEHNR and CDR2 FQNEAQ (reference sequence). V lost 0 bases, J lost 7 bases, and 19 bases lay in between. The length of the CDR3 is 17 residues. This CDR3 is CASSLAYGQEGSNIQYF. The CDR3 nucleotides read TGTGCCAGCAGCTTAGCTTACGGACAGGAGGGCTCGAACATTCAGTACTTC.

This clonotype was detected ten times or more. This chain joins TRBV7-2 and TRBJ2-1; no clear D. The CDR3 sequence is 12 residues long. The V gene lost 1 base and the J gene lost 10 bases, with 8 bases spanning the gap. The germline V gene has CDR1 SGHTA and CDR2 FQGNSA. CDR3 amino acids: CASSLDSREQFF. The CDR3 nucleotides are TGTGCCAGCAGCTTAGATAGCCGCGAGCAGTTCTTC. Full variable domain (rest looked up from reference TRBV7-2 and TRBJ2-1): GAGVSQSPSNKVTEKGKDVELRCDPISGHTALYWYRQSLGQGLEFLIYFQGNSAPDKSGLPSDRFSAERTGGSVSTLTIQRTQQEDSAVYLCASSLDSREQFFGPGTRLTVL.

This chain joins TRBV23-1 and TRBJ2-3; TRBD2 aligns across 9 bases. TRBV23-1 is filed as an ORF, its function uncertain. This CDR3 contains 21 residues. The ends lost 3 bases at V and 11 bases at J; junction bases unmatched: 30. CDR3 amino acids: CASSHALRLAEAFVYRYWQYF. The CDR3, as DNA: TGCGCCAGCAGTCATGCCCTTCGACTAGCGGAGGCCTTTGTTTACAGATACTGGCAGTATTTT.

Points on this clonotype: One end of the junction is discordant with germline, which a read error may explain. This sequence joins TRBV6-5 and TRBJ2-5; D is ambiguous. The CDR3 contains 11 residues. Per the germline V gene, CDR1 is MNHEY and CDR2 is SVGAGI. The CDR3, as DNA: TGTGGCAGCAGTAAACAAGAGACCCAGTACTTC. Translation gives CGSSKQETQYF.